The TCR beta chain described here comes from a study of Ad26.COV2.S vaccination and SARS-CoV-2 variants (dated by TCRdb to about 2021). Background for the entire study: Donors in the vaccine arm were drawn from COV1001, a phase I-IIa trial of Ad26.COV2.S in healthy adults that was multicentre, randomized, double-blind and placebo-controlled. Participants in the trial were split at random into five groups of five each, receiving low-dose or high-dose Ad26.COV2.S once or twice, or else placebo on both occasions. A total of 32 samples were included in the TCR-sequenced set, comprising approximately 20 Ad26.COV2.S vaccine recipients, 5 placebo recipients and 8 SARS-CoV-2 convalescent individuals. Throughout the experiments and outcome assessment, investigators stayed blinded to trial group allocation. Sequencing of the TCRbeta repertoire served to evaluate the specificity and breadth of SARS-CoV-2-reactive T cell receptors following Ad26.COV2.S vaccination. Ad26.COV2.S was administered intramuscularly at a dose of 5x10^10 or 1x10^11 viral particles, either as one shot or as two shots given 56 days apart. Broad study findings and their caveats: Higher spike-specific TCR breadth was observed in Ad26.COV2.S recipients than in placebo recipients (P = 0.0014). Substantial breadth of spike-specific CD8+ and CD4+ T cell responses was reported after vaccination. The authors noted that total T cell responses may have been underestimated by the TCR breadth and depth analyses. Vaccine and placebo recipients had similar non-spike TCR breadth, a finding consistent with the vaccine containing only spike. The study lacked the statistical power to compare responses across vaccine doses or regimens.

For this clone: The antigen it binds to is not known. Base qualities are not provided; no much larger clone lies one nucleotide away.

The treatment or condition label here, explained by the study, means: some 19 received Ad26.COV2.S at low or high dose, single or two shots; 5 received placebo; per-sample allocation not given. For vaccine and placebo recipients, repertoires were sequenced using samples collected on day 63 after the first injection. Cohort 1b enrolled some 25 adults aged 18-55 years at a single site in Boston, USA, between 29 July and 7 August 2020. Ad26.COV2.S consisted of a replication-incompetent adenovirus type 26 vector by which a prefusion-stabilized SARS-CoV-2 spike protein from the original Wuhan strain was expressed. The CDR3 measures 15 amino acids from cysteine to phenylalanine. Only the CDR3 DNA stays, 45 bases, in frame from base 1. Deletion took 0 bases off V and 3 bases off J, with a span of 9 bases between the germline ends. CDR1 and CDR2 (LGHDT, YNNKEL) derive from the germline V gene (reference sequence).

TCRbeta CDR3 regions were sequenced with the immunoSEQ Assay. After extraction, genomic DNA underwent amplification by bias-controlled multiplex PCR, followed by high-throughput sequencing. The study's own analysis went as follows. To quantify the absolute abundance of each unique TCRbeta CDR3 region, sequences were collapsed and filtered. T cell fraction was estimated by normalizing TCRbeta template counts to usable DNA, with usable DNA measured through amplification of reference genes found in all nucleated cells. Repertoire TCRs were annotated as SARS-CoV-2-specific by exact matching of V gene, CDR3 amino acid sequence and J gene to a known reactive TCR set. The reference SARS-CoV-2 TCR set was derived from MIRA and filtered for enrichment in COVID-19-positive ImmuneCODE repertoires, a step that removed public or cross-reactive TCRs. Using the MIRA antigens, annotated TCRs were further analysed by specific ORF or by position within an ORF. Depth was the summed frequency of annotated unique rearrangements, while breadth was defined as annotated unique rearrangements over total unique productive rearrangements. Two-sided Wilcoxon rank-sum tests were applied when comparing TCR breadth between groups. Sourced from immuneACCESS, this table was stored by TCRdb with only in-frame sequences that have V and J called. A share of the clones is absent; for the studies checked, an unresolved V gene accounts for under half, and the remainder has no known explanation. The DNA gave D and trimming, while V, J and clone size come from that table. Present in this sample are hundreds of thousands of clones, 80% to 90% of which were seen just once. Clones ranked in the top ten supply roughly 1.5% of the sample.

This specimen consisted of peripheral blood, obtained in a trial of Ad26.COV2.S vaccine versus placebo. The TCR originated in a person between 18 and 65 years old who received the Ad26.COV2.S COVID-19 vaccine or a placebo. The sequence is built from TRBV3-1 (or the pseudogene TRBV3-2) and TRBJ1-3; no D gene can be assigned with confidence. CDR3 sequence: CASSQEGRNGNTIYF. The bases are TGTGCCAGCAGCCAAGAAGGAAGAAATGGAAACACCATATATTTT.